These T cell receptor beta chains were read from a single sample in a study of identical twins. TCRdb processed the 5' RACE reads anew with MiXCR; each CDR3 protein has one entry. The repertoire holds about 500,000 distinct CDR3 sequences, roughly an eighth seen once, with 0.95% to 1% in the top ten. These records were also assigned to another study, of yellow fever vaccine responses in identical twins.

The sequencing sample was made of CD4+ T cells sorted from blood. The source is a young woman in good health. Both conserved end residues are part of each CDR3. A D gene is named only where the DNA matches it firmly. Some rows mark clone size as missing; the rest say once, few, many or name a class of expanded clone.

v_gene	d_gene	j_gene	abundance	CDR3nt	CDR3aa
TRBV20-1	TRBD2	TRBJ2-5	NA	TGCAGTGCTTCAACGACTAGCGGGTTCCAAGAGACCCAGTACTTC	CSASTTSGFQETQYF
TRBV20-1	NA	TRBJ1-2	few	TGCAGTGCTGACCTCCCGGGACGCGGCTACACCTTC	CSADLPGRGYTF
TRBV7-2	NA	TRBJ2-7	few	TGTGCCAGTGGTAGAGGGAGCCGGTTATGGGAGCAGTACTTC	CASGRGSRLWEQYF
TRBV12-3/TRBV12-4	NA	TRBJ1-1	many	TGTGCCAGCAGTTTAACCGGGCCCACTGAAGCTTTCTTT	CASSLTGPTEAFF
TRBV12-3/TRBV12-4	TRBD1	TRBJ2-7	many	TGTGCCAGCAGTTCCCAGTCAGGGACAGGCTCCTACGAGCAGTACTTC	CASSSQSGTGSYEQYF
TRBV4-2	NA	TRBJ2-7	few	TGTGCCAGCAGCCAAGAGGAAGGGTATGAGCAGTACTTC	CASSQEEGYEQYF
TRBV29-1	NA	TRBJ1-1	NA	TGCAGCGTGTCTCAGGGACCCCGGACTGAAGCTTTCTTT	CSVSQGPRTEAFF
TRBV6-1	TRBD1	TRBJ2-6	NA	TGTGCCAGCAGTAGACTTCGGACAGGGGCTGGGGCCAACGTCCTGACTTTC	CASSRLRTGAGANVLTF
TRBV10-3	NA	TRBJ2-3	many	TGTGCCATCAGTGAAAGCACAGATACGCAGTATTTT	CAISESTDTQYF
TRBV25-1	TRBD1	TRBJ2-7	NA	TGTGCCAGCAGTGATCCCAAACCCGGACAGGGGGCTCAGGGAAAGTACTTC	CASSDPKPGQGAQGKYF
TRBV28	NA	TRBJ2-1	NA	TGTGCCAGCAGGCGCAGCTCCTACAATGAGCAGTTCTTC	CASRRSSYNEQFF
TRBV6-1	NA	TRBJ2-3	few	TGTGCCAGCAGTCAGGCCGAGGGATTGGGCACAGATACGCAGTATTTT	CASSQAEGLGTDTQYF
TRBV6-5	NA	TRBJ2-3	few	TGTGCCAGCAGTTACTCGTTGTCTAGTCTCACAGATACGCAGTATTTT	CASSYSLSSLTDTQYF
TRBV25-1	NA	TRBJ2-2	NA	TGTGCCAGCAGTGAGAGAGCTATCGGGGAGCTGTTTTTT	CASSERAIGELFF
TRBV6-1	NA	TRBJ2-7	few	TGTGCCAGCAGTGAAGCGTCCCCGCAGCCCTACGAGCAGTACTTC	CASSEASPQPYEQYF
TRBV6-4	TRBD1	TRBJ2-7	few	TGTGCCAGCCGACGCGTCGGGGACAGTAACTACGAGCAGTACTTC	CASRRVGDSNYEQYF
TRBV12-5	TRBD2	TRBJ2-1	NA	TGTGCTAGTGCCAACCGCCCCGCGGGAGGAGACAATGAGCAGTTCTTC	CASANRPAGGDNEQFF
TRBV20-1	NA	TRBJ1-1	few	TGCAGTGCCCGGGGGTGGGACACTGAAGCTTTCTTT	CSARGWDTEAFF
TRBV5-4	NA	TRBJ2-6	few	TGTGCCAGCAGCTTCCTGGGAAGTGGGGGAATCTCTGGGGCCAACGTCCTGACTTTC	CASSFLGSGGISGANVLTF
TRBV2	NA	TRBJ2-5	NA	TGTGCCAGCAGTGAGGGTTACGAGACCCAGTACTTC	CASSEGYETQYF
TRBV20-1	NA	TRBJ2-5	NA	TGCAGTGCTAGAGAAGAGAAGACCCAGTACTTC	CSAREEKTQYF
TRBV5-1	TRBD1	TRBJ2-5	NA	TGCGCCAGCAGCCACGGGACAGGGGATGGAGAGACCCAGTACTTC	CASSHGTGDGETQYF
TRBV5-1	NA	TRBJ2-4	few	TGCGCCAGCAGCTTGGAGCCAGGGGTGGCCAAAAACATTCAGTACTTC	CASSLEPGVAKNIQYF
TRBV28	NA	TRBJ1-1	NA	TGTGCCAGCAGGGAGTCGAACACTGAAGCTTTCTTT	CASRESNTEAFF
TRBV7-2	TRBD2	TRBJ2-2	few	TGTGCCAGCAGAAAAGGGAGACTAGCGGGAGTAACCGGGGAGCTGTTTTTT	CASRKGRLAGVTGELFF
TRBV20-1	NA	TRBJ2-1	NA	TGCAGTGCTCCGGACGGGTCTCTAGACGAGCAGTTCTTC	CSAPDGSLDEQFF
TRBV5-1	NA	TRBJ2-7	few	TGCGCCAGCAGCTTGGCCGGGGCAGGGTCTCCCTACGAGCAGTACTTC	CASSLAGAGSPYEQYF
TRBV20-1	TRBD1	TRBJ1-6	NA	TGCAGTGCTAGAAACAGGGGGCTCAATTCACCCCTCCACTTT	CSARNRGLNSPLHF
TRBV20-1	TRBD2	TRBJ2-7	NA	TGCAGTGCTAGAGACCTTAGCGGGAGACCCTACGAGCAGTACTTC	CSARDLSGRPYEQYF
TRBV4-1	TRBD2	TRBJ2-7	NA	TGCGCCAGCAGCCAAGAAATAGTGACTAGCGGGTCCTACGAGCAGTACTTC	CASSQEIVTSGSYEQYF
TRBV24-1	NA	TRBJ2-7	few	TGTGCCACCAGTGACCCCGGGACATCCTACGAGCAGTACTTC	CATSDPGTSYEQYF
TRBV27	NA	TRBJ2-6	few	TGTGCCAGCAGTGATGGGGCGGCTGGGGCCAACGTCCTGACTTTC	CASSDGAAGANVLTF
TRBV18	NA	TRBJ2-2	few	TGTGCCAGCTCACCACCGAACCCCACCGGGGAGCTGTTTTTT	CASSPPNPTGELFF
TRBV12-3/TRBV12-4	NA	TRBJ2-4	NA	TGTGCCAGCAGTTCTAGCGCAAGAAACATTCAGTACTTC	CASSSSARNIQYF
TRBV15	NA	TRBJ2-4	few	TGTGCCACCGCCCCTGATATGGGGCTCGGAAACATTCAGTACTTC	CATAPDMGLGNIQYF
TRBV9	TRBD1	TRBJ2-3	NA	TGTGCCAGCAGCGCGGGGACAGCTAGCACAGATACGCAGTATTTT	CASSAGTASTDTQYF
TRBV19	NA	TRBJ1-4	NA	TGTGCCAGTACCCGACGGACAGCCCCAACTAATGAAAAACTGTTTTTT	CASTRRTAPTNEKLFF
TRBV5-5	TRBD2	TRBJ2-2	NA	TGTGCCAGCAGCCAGACTAGCGACCCGAACACCGGGGAGCTGTTTTTT	CASSQTSDPNTGELFF